Below, 24 T cell receptor beta chains from the same sample are listed, as sequenced in a study of blood T cell repertoires in COVID-19. Clones were read by immunoSEQ multiplex PCR, and TCRdb kept only the in-frame ones, dropping some. The sample has around 60,000 clones; around 79% are singletons. Material: peripheral blood. Every receptor here comes from a human donor in a cohort sampled during active COVID-19.

This chain joins TRBV7-2 and TRBJ2-2; perhaps TRBD2 as D (6 bases). The germline V and J ends were trimmed by 9 bases and 6 bases, with 14 bases remaining between them. The CDR3 consists of 13 residues. From germline, CDR1 is SGHTA and CDR2 FQGNSA. The CDR3 spells CARGGTSPGELFF. CDR3 bases: TGTGCCAGGGGGGGAACTAGCCCCGGGGAGCTGTTTTTT.

In the case of this clone: The sample has other DNA sequences that encode this CDR3 too. The CDR3 DNA is TGTGCCAGTAGTATGGGGCAGGGGGCAGGCACCGGGGAGCTGTTTTTT. It translates to CASSMGQGAGTGELFF. The rearrangement uses TRBV19 and TRBJ2-2; TRBD1 matches 8 bases. The CDR3 loop spans 16 amino acids. V lost 3 bases, J lost 4 bases, and 7 bases stayed unmatched. From germline, CDR1 is LNHDA and CDR2 SQIVND (reference sequence).

J is TRBJ2-1 and V is TRBV12-5, with 10 bases matching TRBD2. The CDR3 sequence is 17 residues long. Germline assignment: CDR1 LGHNT and CDR2 FRNRAP. V was pared by 5 bases and J by 0 bases, with 7 bases of the junction left unmatched. CDR3 amino acids: CASGPWTSGRSYNEQFF. CDR3 DNA sequence: TGTGCTAGTGGTCCTTGGACTAGCGGTCGCTCCTACAATGAGCAGTTCTTC.

The chain joins TRBV3-1 (or the pseudogene TRBV3-2) to TRBJ2-2; 7 bases match TRBD1. After removal of 4 bases from V and 0 bases from J, the junction contained 5 bases not matched to a gene. The CDR3 extends over 16 amino acids. Germline V gene sequence: CDR1 LGHDT, CDR2 YNNKEL (reference sequence). The CDR3 loop is CASSRRTGSNTGELFF. Written as DNA, the CDR3 is TGTGCCAGCAGCCGAAGGACAGGATCGAACACCGGGGAGCTGTTTTTT.

The chain links TRBV29-1 to TRBJ2-7; 9 positions agree with TRBD1. Germline V CDR1 and CDR2: SQVTM, ANQGSEA. Losses at the gene ends were 4 bases for V and 3 bases for J; bases not matched to a gene: 10. The CDR3 has 15 amino acids. The CDR3 reads CSVGEGGTGFYEQYF. As DNA, the CDR3 is TGCAGCGTTGGGGAAGGGGGGACAGGGTTCTACGAGCAGTACTTC.

This rearrangement joins TRBV5-6 to TRBJ2-7; 11 nucleotides line up with TRBD1. Germline V lookup: CDR1 SGHDT, CDR2 YYEEEE. Unmatched junction bases numbered 7, after V lost 4 bases and J lost 7 bases. The CDR3 loop spans 14 amino acids. CDR3 in DNA: TGTGCCAGCAGCACACTCCGGGACAGGGGGGAGCAGTACTTC. Amino acid sequence: CASSTLRDRGEQYF.

The chain is built from TRBV5-6 and TRBJ2-7; no firm D call. This CDR3 contains 14 residues. V was trimmed by 4 bases and J by 4 bases, leaving 15 bases between them. Germline CDR1 is SGHDT and CDR2 is YYEEEE. The CDR3 spells CASSNRGRIYEQYF. As DNA, the CDR3 is TGTGCCAGCAGCAATCGCGGCCGTATTTACGAGCAGTACTTC.

The chain combines TRBV6-5 with TRBJ1-5, with D possibly being TRBD1 (5 bases). The germline V gene has CDR1 MNHEY and CDR2 SVGAGI. Between the trimmed V and J ends, which lost 9 bases and 4 bases, there was a span of 13 bases. The CDR3 runs to 13 residues. The chain's CDR3 is CASGAKSNQPQHF. As DNA, the CDR3 is TGTGCCAGTGGGGCCAAATCGAATCAGCCCCAGCATTTT.

The V gene is TRBV5-4, the J gene TRBJ2-1; 10 bases line up with TRBD2. V lost 1 base and J lost 9; bases outside the gene matches: 16. CDR1 is SGHNT and CDR2 is YYREEE in the germline V gene (reference sequence). The CDR3 covers 18 residues. Here the CDR3 reads CASSLLITASGSASEQFF. In DNA, the CDR3 is TGTGCCAGCAGCTTGTTAATCACCGCTAGCGGGAGTGCTAGTGAGCAGTTCTTC. The full variable domain, completed using reference TRBV5-4 and TRBJ2-1, is ETGVTQSPTHLIKTRGQQVTLRCSSQSGHNTVSWYQQALGQGPQFIFQYYREEENGRGNFPPRFSGLQFPNYSSELNVNALELDDSALYLCASSLLITASGSASEQFFGPGTRLTVL.

CDR3 in amino acids: CASSVLFATNEKLFF. The DNA for the CDR3 is TGCGCCAGCAGCGTCCTATTTGCAACTAATGAAAAACTGTTTTTT. V gene TRBV5-1 combines with J gene TRBJ1-4; D remains unclear. This CDR3 region has 15 residues. CDR1 is SGHRS and CDR2 is YFSETQ in the germline V gene. V was pared by 4 bases and J by 0 bases, with 10 bases between. The variable domain in full, with the rest retrieved from reference TRBV5-1 and TRBJ1-4, is KAGVTQTPRYLIKTRGQQVTLSCSPISGHRSVSWYQQTPGQGLQFLFEYFSETQRNKGNFPGRFSGRQFSNSRSEMNVSTLELGDSALYLCASSVLFATNEKLFFGSGTQLSVL.

This chain uses TRBV7-9 with TRBJ2-5; 7 bases agree with TRBD1. The V gene end was trimmed by 3 bases and the J gene end by 9 bases; junction bases not matched to a gene: 13. The CDR3 runs to 15 residues. Per the germline V gene, CDR1 is SEHNR and CDR2 is FQNEAQ (reference sequence). The CDR3 nucleotides are TGTGCCAGCAGCTTCACGATGACAGGGCGGTTGGCCCAGTACTTC. This encodes CASSFTMTGRLAQYF.

In this sample, this clone turned up many times. V gene TRBV5-4 combines with J gene TRBJ2-3; D uncertain. This CDR3 spans 15 amino acids. Germline V gene lookup returns CDR1 SGHNT and CDR2 YYREEE (reference sequence). Trimming cost V 0 bases and J 2 bases, with 10 bases left between them. In DNA form, the CDR3 reads TGTGCCAGCAGCTTGGGCGGAAGCCTCACAGATACGCAGTATTTT. Translation: CASSLGGSLTDTQYF.

CDR3 sequence reads: CASSSGGTAPANYGYTF. DNA for the CDR3: TGTGCCAGCTCATCCGGAGGGACAGCGCCAGCTAACTATGGCTACACCTTC. V and J are TRBV18 and TRBJ1-2; TRBD1 matches 7 bases. The CDR3 covers 17 residues. Trimming at V came to 5 bases and at J to 0 bases, leaving 12 bases not matched to a gene. Germline V gene sequence: CDR1 KGHSH, CDR2 LQKENI.

The rearrangement links TRBV24-1 to TRBJ2-1; 11 nucleotides line up with TRBD2. This CDR3 is 19 amino acids long. The germline gives CDR1 KGHDR, CDR2 SFDVKD. Germline trimming cut 7 bases from V and 0 bases from J; bases unmatched to any gene: 13. This CDR3 is CATSWGTSGYLSSYNEQFF. Written as DNA, the CDR3 is TGTGCCACCAGCTGGGGGACTAGCGGTTACCTTAGCTCCTACAATGAGCAGTTCTTC.

This chain joins TRBV7-8 and TRBJ1-5; TRBD1 aligns across 7 bases. The CDR3 contains 15 residues. J lost 6 bases, V lost 5 bases, and 10 bases had no gene match. Germline V gene sequence: CDR1 SGHVS, CDR2 FQNEAQ. The CDR3 nucleotides are TGTGCCAGCAGCCCAGGGGTGGCAGGGGGTCAGCCCCAGCATTTT. Translation gives CASSPGVAGGQPQHF. Variable domain in full (rest from reference TRBV7-8 and TRBJ1-5): GAGVSQSPRYKVAKRGQDVALRCDPISGHVSLFWYQQALGQGPEFLTYFQNEAQLDKSGLPSDRFFAERPEGSVSTLKIQRTQQEDSAVYLCASSPGVAGGQPQHFGDGTRLSIL.

The chain joins TRBV6-2 or TRBV6-3 to TRBJ2-6; a weak D match, TRBD1 (5 bases). Germline V gene data show CDR1 as MNHEY and CDR2 as SVGEGT. The ends were cut back, 4 bases at V and 1 base at J, with 11 bases in the middle. CDR3 length: 16 residues. CDR3 sequence (DNA): TGTGCCAGCAGTTTTCGGACAACTTCTGGGGCCAACGTCCTGACTTTC. This sequence encodes CASSFRTTSGANVLTF.

This chain uses TRBV19 with TRBJ2-3; D ambiguous. The CDR3 is 13 amino acids. The germline gives CDR1 LNHDA, CDR2 SQIVND (reference sequence). Deletions cut 5 bases from V and 2 bases from J, with 8 bases between. The CDR3 sequence: CASSRSYTDTQYF. The CDR3 DNA follows: TGTGCCAGTAGTCGGTCCTACACAGATACGCAGTATTTT. Drawing the rest from reference TRBV19 and TRBJ2-3, the complete variable domain is DGGITQSPKYLFRKEGQNVTLSCEQNLNHDAMYWYRQDPGQGLRLIYYSQIVNDFQKGDIAEGYSVSREKKESFPLTVTSAQKNPTAFYLCASSRSYTDTQYFGPGTRLTVL.

The chain joins TRBV14 to TRBJ2-2, with a weak D call TRBD1 (5 bases). The CDR3 runs 14 residues. Per germline, CDR1 SGHDN and CDR2 FVKESK. Trimming left V 3 bases short and J 0 bases short, with 5 bases between. CDR3 sequence (DNA): TGTGCCAGCAGCCAGACAGCGAACACCGGGGAGCTGTTTTTT. Translated: CASSQTANTGELFF.

The V gene is TRBV28, the J gene TRBJ2-2; a possible D gene is TRBD1 (6 bases). Germline lookup yields CDR1 MDHEN and CDR2 SYDVKM. The V and J ends lost 8 bases and 8 bases respectively, with 12 bases between them. The CDR3 is made up of 12 amino acids. CDR3 loop: CASYREPGELFF. The CDR3 nucleotides read TGTGCCAGCTACAGGGAACCGGGGGAGCTGTTTTTT. The variable domain in full, with the rest retrieved from reference TRBV28 and TRBJ2-2, is DVKVTQSSRYLVKRTGEKVFLECVQDMDHENMFWYRQDPGLGLRLIYFSYDVKMKEKGDIPEGYSVSREKKERFSLILESASTNQTSMYLCASYREPGELFFGEGSRLTVL.

This clone was seen a single time. This chain uses TRBV12-5 with TRBJ2-2; 10 bases align to TRBD1. The germline V gene has CDR1 LGHNT and CDR2 FRNRAP. The CDR3 length is 16 residues. The ends lost 2 bases at V and 6 bases at J; junction bases unmatched: 6. The CDR3 bases are TGTGCTAGTGGTTTGAGGGGGACAGGGGTGGCCGGGGAGCTGTTTTTT. This translates into CASGLRGTGVAGELFF.

This clone occurred a few times. Other DNA sequences from this sample encode an identical CDR3 as well. This sequence joins TRBV9 and TRBJ1-3; D not resolved. The germline V gene has CDR1 SGDLS and CDR2 YYNGEE. The V gene lost 0 bases and the J gene lost 0 bases, with 4 bases spanning the gap. The CDR3 sequence is 14 residues long. The CDR3 region is CASSVGSSGNTIYF. The CDR3 coding sequence is TGTGCCAGCAGCGTAGGGAGCTCTGGAAACACCATATATTTT.

This chain connects TRBV19 to TRBJ1-2; TRBD1 might be the D (5 bases). The V end was cut by 6 bases, the J end by 4 bases, with 15 bases between. CDR1 LNHDA and CDR2 SQIVND come from the germline V gene (reference sequence). This CDR3 region has 14 residues. The CDR3 DNA follows: TGTGCCAGTAGGGTGCATGACAGCTCCTATGGCTACACCTTC. It encodes CASRVHDSSYGYTF.

V usage is TRBV4-3 and J usage is TRBJ2-5; 10 bases agree with TRBD2. Per the germline V gene, CDR1 is LGHNA and CDR2 is YSLEER. CDR3 length: 18 residues. V lost 0 bases, J lost 1 base, and 8 bases stayed unmatched. The CDR3 coding sequence is TGCGCCAGCAGCCAAGAGCCTAAAAGGACTAGCGGCCAAGAGACCCAGTACTTC. This gives the protein CASSQEPKRTSGQETQYF.

This rearrangement joins TRBV4-2 to TRBJ1-5; D is undetermined. This CDR3 contains 13 residues. V lost 4 bases and J lost 7, with 11 bases in between. Germline V gene sequence: CDR1 LGHNA, CDR2 YNFKEQ. CDR3 amino acids: CASSREHGQPQHF. CDR3 coding DNA: TGTGCCAGCAGCCGAGAACACGGGCAGCCCCAGCATTTT.